The 9 T cell receptor beta chains below were found in one sample sequenced in a study of breast tumors, draining lymph nodes, adjacent tissues. One entry per CDR3 protein results from TCRdb running MiXCR on the multiplex PCR reads. The table records over 130,000 distinct CDR3 sequences, less than 35% of them present only once. Samples came from axillary lymph nodes draining the breast cancer. The specimen sequenced was axillary lymph node tissue. The receptors come from a female donor with breast cancer. Some clones in this sample may be carry-over from other donors' samples.

This clonotype showed up just a few times. This chain connects TRBV11-2 to TRBJ1-1; D call uncertain. This CDR3 spans 13 amino acids. Deletions cut 2 bases from V and 4 bases from J, with 8 bases between. Germline CDR1 is SGHAT and CDR2 is FQNNGV. CDR3 nucleotide sequence: TGTGCCAGCAGCTTATGGCAGCCCACTGAAGCTTTCTTT. This translates into CASSLWQPTEAFF. Full variable domain (outside the CDR3, taken from reference TRBV11-2 and TRBJ1-1): EAGVAQSPRYKIIEKRQSVAFWCNPISGHATLYWYQQILGQGPKLLIQFQNNGVVDDSQLPKDRFSAERLKGVDSTLKIQPAKLEDSAVYLCASSLWQPTEAFFGQGTRLTVV.

This clonotype was recorded many times. The CDR3 loop reads CASSYSRTGYANSPLHF. CDR3 coding DNA: TGTGCCAGCAGTTACTCGCGGACAGGGTATGCGAATTCACCCCTCCACTTT. The chain uses TRBV6-2 or TRBV6-3 and TRBJ1-6; 8 positions match TRBD1. CDR3 size: 17 residues. V shed 0 bases, J shed 7 bases, and the junction held 8 bases outside the gene matches. CDR1 and CDR2 (germline): MNHEY, SVGEGT.

This chain joins TRBV5-1 and TRBJ2-6; the match to TRBD1 covers 10 bases. Germline V gene sequence: CDR1 SGHRS, CDR2 YFSETQ. V dropped 2 bases and J dropped 2; count of bases not matched to a gene: 7. The CDR3 totals 18 residues. The CDR3 here is CASSFGSGTGAGANVLTF. DNA of the CDR3: TGCGCCAGCAGCTTTGGATCCGGGACAGGGGCTGGGGCCAACGTCCTGACTTTC.

There are many counts of this clonotype. The rearrangement links TRBV19 to TRBJ1-4, with D perhaps TRBD1 (5 bases). CDR3 length: 16 residues. Looked up from germline, CDR1 is LNHDA and CDR2 is SQIVND (reference sequence). V was trimmed by 4 bases and J by 2 bases, leaving 14 bases between them. The CDR3 sequence is CASSTQGPTTNEKLFF. The CDR3 DNA sequence: TGTGCCAGTAGTACCCAGGGACCAACGACTAATGAAAAACTGTTTTTT.

The chain combines TRBV15 with TRBJ1-6; D remains unclear. With 0 bases removed from V and 11 bases from J, the gap between germline ends came to 17 bases. The CDR3 is 16 residues long. Germline V CDR1 and CDR2: LNHNV, YYDKDF (reference sequence). CDR3 in amino acids: CATSRDPWSFGAPLHF. CDR3 coding DNA: TGTGCCACCAGCAGAGACCCTTGGAGCTTTGGTGCACCCCTCCACTTT.

This clonotype has a count of ten or more. J is TRBJ2-1 and V is TRBV20-1; the D gene is possibly TRBD2 (6 bases). The CDR3 extends over 14 amino acids. V lost 0 bases, J lost 10 bases, and 16 bases lay in between. Germline V gene data show CDR1 as DFQATT and CDR2 as SNEGSKA (reference sequence). Written as DNA, the CDR3 is TGCAGTGCTAGAGATTTTGGGGGGTCAGACGAGCAGTTCTTC. Amino acid sequence: CSARDFGGSDEQFF.

This clonotype was seen just once. Since no conserved phenylalanine or tryptophan closes the CDR3, a read error is the likely cause. This chain uses TRBV20-1 with TRBJ1-1; TRBD1 matches at 7 bases. The CDR3 totals 13 residues. V lost 8 bases to trimming and J lost 1 base; unmatched junction nucleotides: 7. CDR1 and CDR2 (germline): DFQATT, SNEGSKA (reference sequence). This CDR3 reads CSLHRGTNTEAFV. The CDR3 nucleotides read TGCAGTCTCCACAGGGGCACGAACACTGAAGCTTTCGTT.

The chain recombines TRBV7-9 with TRBJ1-6; D is unclear. CDR1 and CDR2 from the germline V gene are SEHNR and FQNEAQ (reference sequence). This CDR3 is built from 11 residues. Trimming removed 4 bases at V and 15 bases at J, with 10 bases between. Written as DNA, the CDR3 is TGTGCCAGCAGCTCGGGGTTTGGCCTCCACTTT. This codes for CASSSGFGLHF.

Many counts were recorded for this clonotype. This rearrangement joins TRBV6-1 to TRBJ1-3, with D uncertain. The CDR3 has 12 amino acids. Germline V gene lookup returns CDR1 MNHNS and CDR2 SASEGT. V was shortened by 10 bases and J by 0 bases, with 7 bases between the two germline ends. The CDR3: CATSSSGNTIYF. Written as DNA, the CDR3 is TGTGCCACCTCAAGCTCTGGAAACACCATATATTTT.